The subject of this entry is one TCR beta chain. One end of the junction does not line up with germline, which may come from a read error. The sample originates from a study of graft-versus-host responses after intestinal transplantation. Study context: Those transplanted obtained multivisceral, liver-intestinal, or isolated intestinal grafts. Findings and limits, study-wide: There were GvH clones found in recipient marrow, and some of them appeared first in ileum or blood.

CDR3 length: 13 residues. CDR1 and CDR2 (germline): SGHDT, YYEEEE. Clones were read by immunoSEQ multiplex PCR, and TCRdb kept only the in-frame ones, dropping some. The data contain around 6,400 clones, about a quarter of them seen just once; the ten biggest clones take up approximately 4.5%. The plating included around 200,000 irradiated, violet-dye-labeled stimulator cells together with around 200,000 CFSE-labeled responder cells. Sorted cells were CFSE-low CD3+CD4+ or CD3+CD8+ proliferating responders. Specimen: alloreactive CD4+ T cells from a mixed lymphocyte reaction culture, collected before intestinal transplant. Subset: CFSE-low proliferating T cells sorted from approximately six-day pre-transplant mixed lymphocyte reaction (GvH or HvG direction). This clonotype was sampled from a human patient who received an intestinal transplant. The V call is TRBV5-6, the J call TRBJ2-3, with unresolved D. For the CDR3, the DNA is TGTGCCAGCAGCTTAGAAATCACAGATACGCATTATTTT. Translation: CASSLEITDTHYF.